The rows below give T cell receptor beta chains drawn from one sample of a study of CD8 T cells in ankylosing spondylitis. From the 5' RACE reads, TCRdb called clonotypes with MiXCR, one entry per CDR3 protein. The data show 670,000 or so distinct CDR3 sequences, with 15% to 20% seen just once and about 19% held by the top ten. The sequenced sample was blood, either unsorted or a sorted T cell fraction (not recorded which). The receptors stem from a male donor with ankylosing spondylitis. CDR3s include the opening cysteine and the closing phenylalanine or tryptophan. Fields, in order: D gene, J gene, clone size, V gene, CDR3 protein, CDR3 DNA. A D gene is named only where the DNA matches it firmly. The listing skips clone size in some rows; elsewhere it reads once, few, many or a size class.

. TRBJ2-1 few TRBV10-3 CAISAAGHSYNEQFF TGTGCCATCAGTGCCGCGGGACACTCCTACAATGAGCAGTTCTTC
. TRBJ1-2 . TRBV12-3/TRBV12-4 CASSMIATLSGYTF TGTGCCAGCAGTATGATAGCCACTTTAAGTGGCTACACCTTC
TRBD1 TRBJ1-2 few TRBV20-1 CSARDIWQGAGGYTF TGCAGTGCTAGAGATATCTGGCAGGGGGCCGGTGGCTACACCTTC
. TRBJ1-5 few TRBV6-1 CASSEGGGSYQPQHF TGTGCCAGCAGTGAAGGTGGGGGGTCTTATCAGCCCCAGCATTTT
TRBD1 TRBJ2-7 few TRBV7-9 CASSLALQGADEQYF TGTGCCAGCAGCTTAGCGCTTCAGGGGGCCGACGAGCAGTACTTC
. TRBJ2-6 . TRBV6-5 CASSYFASGANVLTF TGTGCCAGCAGTTATTTTGCCTCTGGGGCCAACGTCCTGACTTTC
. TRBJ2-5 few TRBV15 CATSRDRDYPETQYF TGTGCCACCAGCAGAGATCGGGATTATCCAGAGACCCAGTACTTC
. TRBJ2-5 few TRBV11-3 CASSLRDKQETQYF TGTGCCAGCAGCTTGCGGGACAAACAAGAGACCCAGTACTTC
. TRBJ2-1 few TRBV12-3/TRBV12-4 CAGARSYNEQFF TGTGCCGGGGCTAGAAGCTACAATGAGCAGTTCTTC
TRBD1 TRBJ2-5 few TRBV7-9 CASKRQGRETQYF TGTGCCAGCAAAAGACAGGGTCGGGAGACCCAGTACTTC
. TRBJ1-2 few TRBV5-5 CASSPAAGSHGYTF TGTGCCAGCAGCCCGGCGGCGGGGAGCCATGGCTACACCTTC
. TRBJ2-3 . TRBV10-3 CAISDLAGGTDTQYF TGTGCCATCAGTGATCTAGCCGGAGGCACAGATACGCAGTATTTT
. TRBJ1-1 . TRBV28 CASSLLTSTAFF TGTGCCAGCAGCCTCCTGACTTCGACTGCTTTCTTT
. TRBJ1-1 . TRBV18 CASSPTATAANTEAFF TGTGCCAGCTCCCCCACGGCAACAGCTGCGAACACTGAAGCTTTCTTT
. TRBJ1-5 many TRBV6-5 CASSTSTGPQHF TGTGCCAGCAGCACCTCGACTGGGCCCCAGCATTTT
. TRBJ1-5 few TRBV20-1 CSASYTQGGSNQPQHF TGCAGTGCTAGCTACACTCAGGGAGGCAGCAATCAGCCCCAGCATTTT
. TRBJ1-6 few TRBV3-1 CASRLGQLMYSPLHF TGTGCCAGCAGACTCGGACAGTTGATGTATTCACCCCTCCACTTT
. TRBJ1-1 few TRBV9 CASSGTLGTEAFF TGTGCCAGCAGCGGGACATTGGGGACTGAAGCTTTCTTT
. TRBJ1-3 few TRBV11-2 CASRPGLYSGNTIYF TGTGCCAGCAGGCCAGGGCTGTACTCTGGAAACACCATATATTTT
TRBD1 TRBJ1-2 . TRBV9 CASSGGQGANYGYTF TGTGCCAGCAGCGGCGGACAGGGAGCTAACTATGGCTACACCTTC
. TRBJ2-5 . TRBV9 CASSVLPGQETQYF TGTGCCAGCAGCGTACTTCCCGGACAAGAGACCCAGTACTTC
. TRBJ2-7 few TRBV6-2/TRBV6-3 CASRYGSSYEQYF TGTGCCAGCAGGTACGGGAGCTCCTACGAGCAGTACTTC
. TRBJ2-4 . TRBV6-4 CASSDQRGIQYF TGTGCCAGCAGTGACCAAAGGGGCATTCAGTACTTC
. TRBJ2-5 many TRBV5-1 CASRVQRSQETQYF TGCGCCAGTAGGGTACAGCGATCACAAGAGACCCAGTACTTC
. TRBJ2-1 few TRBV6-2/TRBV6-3 CASSYSSRTAYNEQFF TGTGCCAGCAGTTACTCTTCTAGAACCGCCTACAATGAGCAGTTCTTC
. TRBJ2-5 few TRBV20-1 CSARDLETTSGETQYF TGCAGTGCTAGAGATCTAGAGACTACCTCAGGAGAGACCCAGTACTTC
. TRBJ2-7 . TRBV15 CATSRASPREATSYEQYF TGTGCCACCAGCAGAGCAAGTCCGAGGGAGGCCACCTCCTACGAGCAGTACTTC
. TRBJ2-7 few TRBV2 CASSSTGFSHEQYF TGTGCCAGCAGCTCAACAGGGTTTTCCCACGAGCAGTACTTC
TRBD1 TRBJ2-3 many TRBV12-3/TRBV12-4 CASSPGQTVDTQYF TGTGCCAGCAGTCCGGGACAGACCGTCGATACGCAGTATTTT
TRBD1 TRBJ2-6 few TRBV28 CASSATGFGANVLTF TGTGCCAGCAGTGCGACAGGGTTTGGGGCCAACGTCCTGACTTTC
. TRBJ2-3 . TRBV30 CAWRMGAFGDTQYF TGTGCCTGGAGGATGGGGGCGTTTGGCGATACGCAGTATTTT
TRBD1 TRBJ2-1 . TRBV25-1 CASTKSTGYEQFF TGTGCCAGCACTAAATCGACAGGGTATGAGCAGTTCTTC
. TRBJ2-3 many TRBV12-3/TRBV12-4 CASSFARVGTDTQYF TGTGCCAGCAGTTTTGCCCGGGTTGGGACAGATACGCAGTATTTT
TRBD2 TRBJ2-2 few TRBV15 CATREAGEPNTGELFF TGTGCCACCAGAGAAGCGGGGGAACCGAACACCGGGGAGCTGTTTTTT
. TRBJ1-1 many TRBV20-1 CSASRGRATEAFF TGCAGTGCTAGTAGGGGCAGGGCCACTGAAGCTTTCTTT
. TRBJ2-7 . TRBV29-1 CSPQPSYEQYF TGCAGCCCACAGCCCTCCTACGAGCAGTACTTC
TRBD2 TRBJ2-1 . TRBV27 CASSLGGRLYEQFF TGTGCCAGCAGTTTGGGCGGGAGGCTGTATGAGCAGTTCTTC
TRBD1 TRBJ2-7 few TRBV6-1 CASRGGQAYEQYF TGTGCCAGCAGAGGGGGACAGGCCTACGAGCAGTACTTC
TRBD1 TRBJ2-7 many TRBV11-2 CASSRGQASSYEQYF TGTGCCAGCAGCCGCGGACAGGCCAGCTCCTACGAGCAGTACTTC
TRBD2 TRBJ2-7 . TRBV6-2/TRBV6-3 CASMGAGGYEQYF TGTGCCAGCATGGGTGCGGGAGGCTACGAGCAGTACTTC
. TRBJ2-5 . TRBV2 CASRATGETQYF TGTGCCAGCAGGGCGACGGGGGAGACCCAGTACTTC
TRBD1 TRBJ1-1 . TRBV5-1 CASSSWTGEPLTEAFF TGCGCCAGCAGCTCCTGGACAGGGGAACCCCTCACTGAAGCTTTCTTT
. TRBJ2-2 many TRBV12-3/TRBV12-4 CASSFRGTGELFF TGTGCCAGCAGTTTCCGGGGCACCGGGGAGCTGTTTTTT
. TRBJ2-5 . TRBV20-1 CSATVGSEETQYF TGCAGTGCCACGGTAGGGTCCGAAGAGACCCAGTACTTC
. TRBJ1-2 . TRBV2 CASSAVLYGYTF TGTGCCAGCAGTGCTGTGCTATATGGCTACACCTTC
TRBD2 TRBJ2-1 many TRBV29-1 CSVDGLPGLADYNEQFF TGCAGCGTTGATGGGCTCCCCGGACTAGCGGATTACAATGAGCAGTTCTTC
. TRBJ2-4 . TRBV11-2 CASSPGGRAVNIQYF TGTGCCAGCAGCCCAGGCGGCAGGGCGGTAAACATTCAGTACTTC
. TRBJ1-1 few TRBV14 CASSSGGRGDTEAFF TGTGCCAGCAGCTCCGGCGGCAGGGGTGACACTGAAGCTTTCTTT